The sequence of this TCR beta chain was determined in a study of T cells in Graves' hyperthyroidism and ophthalmopathy. Investigators excluded patients with uncontrolled infection, other autoimmune disease, pregnancy or lactation. The J segment lost 0 bases and the V segment lost 5 bases, leaving 6 bases of the junction unmatched. CDR1 and CDR2 (germline): SEHNR, FQNEAQ (reference sequence). The CDR3 sequence is 16 residues long. TCR beta CDR3 sequences were amplified from RNA transcripts. The study used the HTBI primer set for a first-round RT-PCR of the TCR CDR3. Each CDR3 protein gets one entry after TCRdb re-called the multiplex PCR reads with MiXCR. The sample lists fewer than 450,000 distinct CDR3 sequences; about 15% were seen once. There are many counts of this clonotype.

The J gene is TRBJ2-1, the V gene TRBV7-9, with TRBD2 matching 8 bases. The sequencing input was blood. The receptor comes from a woman aged 30 to 39 with Graves' hyperthyroidism that later progressed to Graves' ophthalmopathy. The CDR3 DNA is TGTGCCAGCAGCACCGGGGGGGGTAGCTCCTACAATGAGCAGTTCTTC. Protein sequence: CASSTGGGSSYNEQFF.